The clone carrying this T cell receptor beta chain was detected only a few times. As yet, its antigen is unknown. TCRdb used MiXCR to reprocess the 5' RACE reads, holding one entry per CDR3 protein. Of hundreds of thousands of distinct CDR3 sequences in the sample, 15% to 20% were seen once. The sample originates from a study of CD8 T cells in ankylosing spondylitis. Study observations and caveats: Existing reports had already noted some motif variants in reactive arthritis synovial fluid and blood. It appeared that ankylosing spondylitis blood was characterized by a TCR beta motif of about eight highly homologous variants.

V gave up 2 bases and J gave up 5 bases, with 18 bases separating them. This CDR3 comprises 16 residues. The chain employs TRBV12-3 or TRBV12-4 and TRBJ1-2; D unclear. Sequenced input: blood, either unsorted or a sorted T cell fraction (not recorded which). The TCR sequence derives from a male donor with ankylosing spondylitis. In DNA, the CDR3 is TGTGCCAGCAGTTTACCCTCCTCGTCGGGTTATTATGGCTACACCTTC. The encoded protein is CASSLPSSSGYYGYTF.